What follows are 28 T cell receptor beta chains derived from one specimen sequenced in a study of cytomegalovirus exposure and HLA in healthy donors (dated by TCRdb to about 2017). The library was obtained by the immunoSEQ multiplex PCR assay. A mixture of 60 forward primers for TCR Vbeta segments and 13 reverse primers for TCR Jbeta segments was used in the multiplex PCR. TCRdb holds this immuneACCESS table with in-frame rearrangements only. Some clones are missing; in checked studies, unresolved V genes explain under half, and the rest has no known cause. The sample contains about 140,000 clones, 70% to 85% of them found a single time. Jointly, the top ten make up 1.2% to 1.5% of the sample. Sequences were obtained from PBMCs. The receptors here all came from a man aged 30 to 45 in good health and CMV-seropositive.

The chain has TRBV9 and TRBJ1-4; D call uncertain. The CDR3 is 17 amino acids. In germline, CDR1 is SGDLS, CDR2 YYNGEE. Trimming removed 0 bases from V and 0 bases from J, with 12 bases in between. DNA for the CDR3: TGTGCCAGCAGCGTAGAGTCAGGACTGGCAACTAATGAAAAACTGTTTTTT. Amino acid sequence: CASSVESGLATNEKLFF.

The chain combines TRBV2 with TRBJ2-3; 7 positions agree with TRBD1. After removal of 8 bases from V and 0 bases from J, the junction contained 5 bases not matched to a gene. The CDR3 spans 14 residues. Germline lookup yields CDR1 SNHLY and CDR2 FYNNEI. This CDR3 reads CASSQGESTDTQYF. CDR3 in DNA: TGTGCCAGCTCGCAGGGGGAAAGCACAGATACGCAGTATTTT. The full variable domain, completed using reference TRBV2 and TRBJ2-3, is EPEVTQTPSHQVTQMGQEVILRCVPISNHLYFYWYRQILGQKVEFLVSFYNNEISEKSEIFDDQFSVERPDGSNFTLKIRSTKLEDSAMYFCASSQGESTDTQYFGPGTRLTVL.

The chain is built from TRBV28 and TRBJ1-2; D is ambiguous. V was clipped by 2 bases and J by 4 bases, with 14 bases between them. The CDR3 is made up of 15 amino acids. CDR1 is MDHEN and CDR2 is SYDVKM in the germline V gene. CDR3 sequence: CASSLTAPDGYGYTF. The CDR3, as DNA: TGTGCCAGCAGTTTAACAGCCCCAGATGGCTATGGCTACACCTTC.

For the CDR3, the DNA is TGTGCCAGCTTCATGGGGGGACTCCGGACCGAAGCTTTCTTT. Protein product: CASFMGGLRTEAFF. The chain carries TRBV2 and TRBJ1-1, with D tentatively TRBD1 (5 bases). The CDR3 length is 14 residues. Germline V gene data show CDR1 as SNHLY and CDR2 as FYNNEI. V was clipped by 8 bases and J by 8 bases, with 21 bases between them.

CDR3 in DNA: TGTGCCAGCACTTCCTCCCAGGGCAATAATTCACCCCTCCACTTT. The encoded protein is CASTSSQGNNSPLHF. The chain has TRBV28 and TRBJ1-6; possible D gene TRBD1, 5 bases. The CDR3 spans 15 residues. Trimming stripped 7 bases from V and 5 bases from J, with 15 bases between. The germline V gene encodes CDR1 MDHEN and CDR2 SYDVKM.

This chain joins TRBV7-2 and TRBJ1-1; D remains ambiguous. This CDR3 is 12 amino acids long. Trimming took off 4 bases at V and 0 bases at J, with 3 bases between the two ends. Germline CDR1 reads SGHTA; CDR2 reads FQGNSA. The CDR3 is CASSYMNTEAFF. The CDR3 nucleotides read TGTGCCAGCAGCTACATGAACACTGAAGCTTTCTTT.

This clone was detected only once. This chain links TRBV2 with TRBJ2-6, with a possible D match to TRBD1 (6 bases). Germline values: CDR1 SNHLY, CDR2 FYNNEI. This CDR3 region has 15 residues. The V end was cut by 6 bases, the J end by 2 bases, with 11 bases between. As DNA, the CDR3 is TGTGCCAGCAGCAACAGGGATACTGGGGCCAACGTCCTGACTTTC. Translating it yields CASSNRDTGANVLTF.

This chain connects TRBV28 to TRBJ2-1, with a weak D call TRBD2 (7 bases). The CDR3 loop spans 16 amino acids. Trimming took off 5 bases at V and 3 bases at J, with 17 bases between the two ends. Germline values: CDR1 MDHEN, CDR2 SYDVKM. CDR3 coding DNA: TGTGCCAGCAGTCCCCAAGGGGGGGGAATCTACAATGAGCAGTTCTTC. Translation gives CASSPQGGGIYNEQFF.

The chain combines TRBV28 with TRBJ2-1, with 10 bases that match TRBD1. The CDR3 is 15 amino acids. Trimming removed 2 bases from V and 4 bases from J; junction bases left unmatched: 2. Germline CDR1 and CDR2: MDHEN and SYDVKM. In DNA form, the CDR3 reads TGTGCCAGCAGTTTAAGACAGGGGGCTTACAATGAGCAGTTCTTC. It encodes CASSLRQGAYNEQFF.

The genes are TRBV19 and TRBJ2-3; D perhaps matches TRBD2 (6 bases). Trimming pared 5 bases from V and 4 bases from J, leaving 16 bases between. This CDR3 spans 15 amino acids. Germline V gene data show CDR1 as LNHDA and CDR2 as SQIVND (reference sequence). The CDR3, as DNA: TGTGCCAGTAGTCCTGTCGGGGGAACTTCAGATACGCAGTATTTT. It yields the protein CASSPVGGTSDTQYF.

The CDR3 region has the DNA TGTGCCATCAGTGGATTTGGGCTGTACGAGCAGTACTTC. It codes for CAISGFGLYEQYF. The gene calls are TRBV10-3 and TRBJ2-7; D unclear. Trimming removed 4 bases at V and 4 bases at J, with 11 bases between. Per the germline V gene, CDR1 is ENHRY and CDR2 is SYGVKD. CDR3 length: 13 amino acids.

The genes are TRBV7-9 and TRBJ2-1; 8 nucleotides line up with TRBD2. The CDR3 has 13 residues. Trimming at V came to 4 bases and at J to 7 bases, leaving 3 bases not matched to a gene. From germline, CDR1 is SEHNR and CDR2 FQNEAQ (reference sequence). The CDR3 nucleotides are TGTGCCAGCAGCTCCCGGGAGGGAAATGAGCAGTTCTTC. Residues: CASSSREGNEQFF.

V is TRBV5-1 and J is TRBJ2-5, with D perhaps matching TRBD1 (6 bases). The J call may be mistaken, given a closer DNA end match to TRBJ2-7. Per germline, CDR1 SGHRS and CDR2 YFSETQ. The CDR3 is 12 residues long. This CDR3 reads CASSSQGSEQYF. The CDR3 DNA sequence: TGCGCCAGCAGCTCACAGGGAAGCGAGCAGTACTTC.

Turning to this clone: Compared with germline, one end of the junction differs, possibly owing to a read error. The rearrangement links TRBV19 to TRBJ1-6, with TRBD1 matching over 7 bases. Looked up from germline, CDR1 is LNHDA and CDR2 is SQIVND (reference sequence). CDR3 length: 17 residues. The CDR3 DNA is TGTGCCAGTAGTCTGAAACCAAACTACGCTGCGACCGGGACAGAAGACTTT. It encodes CASSLKPNYAATGTEDF.

The rearrangement uses TRBV15 and TRBJ1-5; D is possibly TRBD1 (5 bases). Deletions cut 1 base from V and 5 bases from J, with 9 bases between. CDR3 length: 14 residues. CDR1 is LNHNV and CDR2 is YYDKDF in the germline V gene (reference sequence). CDR3 nucleotides: TGTGCCACCAGCAGAGTTCAGGGTGATCAGCCCCAGCATTTT. It specifies CATSRVQGDQPQHF.

The rearrangement uses TRBV28 and TRBJ2-3, with 9 bases aligning to TRBD2. CDR3 length: 15 amino acids. Germline V gene sequence: CDR1 MDHEN, CDR2 SYDVKM. J gave up 5 bases and V 2 bases, and 5 bases lay outside the gene matches. The CDR3: CASSLGRGGLDTQYF. As DNA, the CDR3 is TGTGCCAGCAGTTTAGGGCGGGGGGGTTTAGATACGCAGTATTTT.

The gene calls are TRBV9 and TRBJ2-6; D may be TRBD2 (6 bases). The CDR3 sequence is 19 residues long. The germline V gene has CDR1 SGDLS and CDR2 YYNGEE. V dropped 0 bases and J dropped 1 base, with 17 bases sitting between them. The CDR3 protein is CASSVGPGTSASGANVLTF. CDR3 in DNA: TGTGCCAGCAGCGTAGGTCCGGGGACTTCAGCATCTGGGGCCAACGTCCTGACTTTC.

The J gene is TRBJ1-3, the V gene TRBV19; TRBD1 matches 10 bases. This CDR3 comprises 15 residues. Germline values: CDR1 LNHDA, CDR2 SQIVND (reference sequence). V lost 2 bases to trimming and J lost 4 bases; unmatched junction nucleotides: 2. The CDR3 DNA follows: TGTGCCAGTAGTATACGACAGGGGGCGGGAAACACCATATATTTT. Its translation is CASSIRQGAGNTIYF.

The chain links TRBV5-5 to TRBJ1-5; 7 bases are shared with TRBD1. Losses at the gene ends were 5 bases for V and 1 base for J; bases not matched to a gene: 12. The CDR3 extends over 17 amino acids. CDR1 is SGHKS, CDR2 YYEKEE, per germline (reference sequence). In nucleotides, the CDR3 is TGTGCCAGCAGGTTAGACAGGGTACGTGGGAGCAATCAGCCCCAGCATTTT. Amino acids: CASRLDRVRGSNQPQHF.

This clone was seen only once. This chain joins TRBV9 and TRBJ2-7, with 8 bases matching TRBD2. The germline V gene has CDR1 SGDLS and CDR2 YYNGEE. Trimming removed 3 bases from V and 5 bases from J; junction bases left unmatched: 4. CDR3 length: 13 residues. In DNA form, the CDR3 reads TGTGCCAGCAGCGGAGGCGGGGGGAACGAGCAGTACTTC. Amino acid sequence: CASSGGGGNEQYF.

This sequence joins TRBV7-9 and TRBJ2-7; possible D gene TRBD1, 5 bases. The CDR3 runs to 14 residues. V lost 2 bases, J lost 5 bases, and 13 bases lay in between. CDR1 SEHNR and CDR2 FQNEAQ come from the germline V gene (reference sequence). The CDR3 sequence: CASSLQGTVDEQYF. The CDR3 nucleotides are TGTGCCAGCAGCTTACAGGGTACCGTCGACGAGCAGTACTTC.

The chain employs TRBV19 and TRBJ1-1, with D possibly being TRBD1 (5 bases). V lost 5 bases to trimming and J lost 0 bases, with 7 bases between them. The CDR3 has 13 residues. CDR1 LNHDA and CDR2 SQIVND come from the germline V gene (reference sequence). The CDR3 sequence: CASSVTVNTEAFF. CDR3 nucleotide sequence: TGTGCCAGTAGTGTGACAGTGAACACTGAAGCTTTCTTT.

The chain employs TRBV7-9 and TRBJ2-1; 7 nucleotides agree with TRBD1. The trim removed 5 bases at V and 4 bases at J, leaving 11 bases unmatched. CDR1 and CDR2 from the germline V gene are SEHNR and FQNEAQ (reference sequence). The CDR3 length is 16 residues. CDR3 nucleotides: TGTGCCAGCAGCCGACCCCTCCGACAGGGATACAATGAGCAGTTCTTC. This gives the protein CASSRPLRQGYNEQFF.

V usage is TRBV10-3 and J usage is TRBJ1-1; 7 positions agree with TRBD1. CDR3 length: 15 amino acids. V shed 5 bases and J 1 base; nucleotides not matched to a gene: 7. Germline V CDR1 and CDR2: ENHRY, SYGVKD. In DNA form, the CDR3 reads TGTGCCATCAGTTCCGCGACAGGGTCGAACACTGAAGCTTTCTTT. This translates into CAISSATGSNTEAFF.

The chain recombines TRBV6-5 with TRBJ1-3; D not certain. The CDR3 spans 11 residues. The V end lost 6 bases, the J end lost 3 bases, and 3 bases lay between the germline ends. Germline V gene lookup returns CDR1 MNHEY and CDR2 SVGAGI. The CDR3 DNA follows: TGTGCCAGCAGCCTTGGAAACACCATATATTTT. It codes for CASSLGNTIYF.

The rearrangement joins TRBV19 to TRBJ2-2, with D tentatively TRBD2 (5 bases). Trimming removed 5 bases at V and 10 bases at J, with 14 bases between. This CDR3 has 13 residues. The V gene's germline CDR1 is LNHDA and CDR2 SQIVND (reference sequence). The CDR3 DNA reads as TGTGCCAGTAGTGAGACGGGGTGGTCGGAGCTGTTTTTT. Encoded protein: CASSETGWSELFF.

V usage is TRBV19 and J usage is TRBJ1-2, with D hard to call. The CDR3 totals 16 residues. The V end lost 1 base, the J end lost 6 bases, and 18 bases lay between the germline ends. Looked up from germline, CDR1 is LNHDA and CDR2 is SQIVND (reference sequence). The CDR3 DNA is TGTGCCAGTAGTATAGTTAAGTTAACCATGGAGAATGGCTACACCTTC. Translated, it gives CASSIVKLTMENGYTF. Full variable domain (outside the CDR3, taken from reference TRBV19 and TRBJ1-2): DGGITQSPKYLFRKEGQNVTLSCEQNLNHDAMYWYRQDPGQGLRLIYYSQIVNDFQKGDIAEGYSVSREKKESFPLTVTSAQKNPTAFYLCASSIVKLTMENGYTFGSGTRLTVV.

The chain recombines TRBV5-4 with TRBJ1-4; possible D gene TRBD1, 5 bases. The CDR3 contains 15 residues. The V end was cut by 4 bases, the J end by 3 bases, with 13 bases between. Germline values: CDR1 SGHNT, CDR2 YYREEE (reference sequence). The CDR3 nucleotides read TGTGCCAGCAGCCCGAGTCAGGGATCTAATGAAAAACTGTTTTTT. It translates to CASSPSQGSNEKLFF.